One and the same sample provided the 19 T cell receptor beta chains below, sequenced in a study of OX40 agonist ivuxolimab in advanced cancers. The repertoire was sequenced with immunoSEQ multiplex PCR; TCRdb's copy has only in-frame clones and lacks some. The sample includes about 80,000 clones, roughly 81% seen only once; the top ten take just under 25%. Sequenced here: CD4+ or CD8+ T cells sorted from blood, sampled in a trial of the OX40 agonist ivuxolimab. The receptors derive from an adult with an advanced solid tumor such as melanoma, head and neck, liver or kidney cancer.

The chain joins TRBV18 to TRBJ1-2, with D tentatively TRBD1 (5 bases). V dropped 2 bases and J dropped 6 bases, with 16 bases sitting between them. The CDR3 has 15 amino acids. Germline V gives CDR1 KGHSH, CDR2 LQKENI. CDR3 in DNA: TGTGCCAGCTCACCAACTCAGGGAAGTTCAAATGGCTACACCTTC. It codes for CASSPTQGSSNGYTF.

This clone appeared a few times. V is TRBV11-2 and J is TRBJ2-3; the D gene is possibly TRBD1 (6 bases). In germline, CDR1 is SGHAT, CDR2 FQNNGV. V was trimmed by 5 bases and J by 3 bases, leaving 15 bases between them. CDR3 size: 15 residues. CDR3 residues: CASSPSWGLTDTQYF. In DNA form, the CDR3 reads TGTGCCAGCAGCCCGAGTTGGGGGCTAACAGATACGCAGTATTTT.

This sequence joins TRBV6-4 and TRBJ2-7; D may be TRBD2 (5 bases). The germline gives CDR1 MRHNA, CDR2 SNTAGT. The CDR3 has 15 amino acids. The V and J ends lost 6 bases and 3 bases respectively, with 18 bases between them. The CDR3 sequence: CASSQRPGSNYEQYF. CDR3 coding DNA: TGTGCCAGCAGCCAACGGCCGGGGTCGAACTACGAGCAGTACTTC.

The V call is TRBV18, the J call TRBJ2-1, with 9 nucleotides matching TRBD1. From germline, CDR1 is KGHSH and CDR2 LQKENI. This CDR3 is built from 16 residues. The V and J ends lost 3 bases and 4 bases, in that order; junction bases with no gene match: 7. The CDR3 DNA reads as TGTGCCAGCTCACCGACCCGGGACAGGGCTTACAATGAGCAGTTCTTC. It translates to CASSPTRDRAYNEQFF.

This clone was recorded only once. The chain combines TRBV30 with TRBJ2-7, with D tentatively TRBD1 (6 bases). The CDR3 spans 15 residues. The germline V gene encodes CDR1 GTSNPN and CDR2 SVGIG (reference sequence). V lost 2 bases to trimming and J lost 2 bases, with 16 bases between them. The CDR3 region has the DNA TGTGCCTGGAGTCTGAACAGGGACGGGGCCTACGAGCAGTACTTC. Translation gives CAWSLNRDGAYEQYF.

The CDR3 here is CAWNLGPDYGYTF. The CDR3 DNA sequence: TGTGCCTGGAACCTCGGCCCGGACTATGGCTACACCTTC. The gene calls are TRBV30 and TRBJ1-2, with no clear D. This CDR3 is 13 amino acids long. The germline V and J ends were trimmed by 4 bases and 3 bases, with 12 bases remaining between them. Germline V gene lookup returns CDR1 GTSNPN and CDR2 SVGIG (reference sequence).

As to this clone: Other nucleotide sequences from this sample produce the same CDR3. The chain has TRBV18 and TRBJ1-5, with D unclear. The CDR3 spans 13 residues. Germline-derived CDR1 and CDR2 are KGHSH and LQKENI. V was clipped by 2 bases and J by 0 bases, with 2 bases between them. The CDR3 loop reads CASSPDSNQPQHF. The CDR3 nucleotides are TGTGCCAGCTCACCAGATAGCAATCAGCCCCAGCATTTT. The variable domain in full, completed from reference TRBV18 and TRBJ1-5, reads NAGVMQNPRHLVRRRGQEARLRCSPMKGHSHVYWYRQLPEEGLKFMVYLQKENIIDESGMPKERFSAEFPKEGPSILRIQQVVRGDSAAYFCASSPDSNQPQHFGDGTRLSIL.

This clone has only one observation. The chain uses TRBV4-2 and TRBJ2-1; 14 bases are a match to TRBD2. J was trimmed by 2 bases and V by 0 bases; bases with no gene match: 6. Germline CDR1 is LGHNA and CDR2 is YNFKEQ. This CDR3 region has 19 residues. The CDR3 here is CASSQEGTSGGGTYNEQFF. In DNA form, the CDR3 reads TGTGCCAGCAGCCAAGAAGGGACTAGCGGGGGAGGAACCTACAATGAGCAGTTCTTC.

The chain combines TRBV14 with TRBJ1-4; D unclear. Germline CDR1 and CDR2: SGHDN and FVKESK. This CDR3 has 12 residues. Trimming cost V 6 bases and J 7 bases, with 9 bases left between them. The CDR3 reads CASRKGGEKLFF. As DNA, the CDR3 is TGTGCCAGCAGGAAAGGCGGTGAAAAACTGTTTTTT. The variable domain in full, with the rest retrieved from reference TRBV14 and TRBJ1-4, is EAGVTQFPSHSVIEKGQTVTLRCDPISGHDNLYWYRRVMGKEIKFLLHFVKESKQDESGMPNNRFLAERTGGTYSTLKVQPAELEDSGVYFCASRKGGEKLFFGSGTQLSVL.

The CDR3 DNA reads as TGTGCCAGCAGCTTAGTGCGGCCAGTACAAGAGACCCAGTACTTC. Translation gives CASSLVRPVQETQYF. The chain has TRBV7-2 and TRBJ2-5, with D hard to call. This CDR3 comprises 15 residues. V lost 1 base to trimming and J lost 2 bases, with 11 bases between them. Germline CDR1 SGHTA, CDR2 FQGNSA.

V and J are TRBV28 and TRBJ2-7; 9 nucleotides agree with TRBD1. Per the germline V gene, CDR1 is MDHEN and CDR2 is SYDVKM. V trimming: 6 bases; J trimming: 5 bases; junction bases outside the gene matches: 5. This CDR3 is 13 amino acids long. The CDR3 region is CASRGTGYDEQYF. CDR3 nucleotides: TGTGCCAGCAGGGGGACAGGGTATGACGAGCAGTACTTC.

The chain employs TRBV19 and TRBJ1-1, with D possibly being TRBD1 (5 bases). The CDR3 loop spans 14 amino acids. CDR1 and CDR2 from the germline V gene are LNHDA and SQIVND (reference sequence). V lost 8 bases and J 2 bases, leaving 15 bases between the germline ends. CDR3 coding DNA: TGTGCCAGTCCCCCGGGACGGCTTAACACTGAAGCTTTCTTT. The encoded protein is CASPPGRLNTEAFF.

As DNA, the CDR3 is TGCGCCAGCAGCTTGTCCGGGAACCAAGAGACCCAGTACTTC. Translation gives CASSLSGNQETQYF. V gene TRBV5-1 combines with J gene TRBJ2-5, with D possibly being TRBD2 (5 bases). This CDR3 region has 14 residues. Trimming took off 1 base at V and 0 bases at J, with 7 bases between the two ends. Germline V CDR1 and CDR2: SGHRS, YFSETQ.

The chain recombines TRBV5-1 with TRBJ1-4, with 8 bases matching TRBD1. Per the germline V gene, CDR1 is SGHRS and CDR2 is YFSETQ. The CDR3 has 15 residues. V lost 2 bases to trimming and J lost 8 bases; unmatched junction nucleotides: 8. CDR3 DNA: TGCGCCAGCAGCTTAATCCAGGGGGCCGGAGAAAAACTGTTTTTT. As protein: CASSLIQGAGEKLFF.

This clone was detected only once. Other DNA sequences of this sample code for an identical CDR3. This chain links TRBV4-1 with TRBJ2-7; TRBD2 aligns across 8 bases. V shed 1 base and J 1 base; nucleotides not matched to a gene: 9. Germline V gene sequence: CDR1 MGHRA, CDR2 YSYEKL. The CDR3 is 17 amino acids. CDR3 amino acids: CASSQVTLAGGSYEQYF. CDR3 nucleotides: TGCGCCAGCAGCCAAGTCACACTGGCGGGGGGTTCCTACGAGCAGTACTTC.

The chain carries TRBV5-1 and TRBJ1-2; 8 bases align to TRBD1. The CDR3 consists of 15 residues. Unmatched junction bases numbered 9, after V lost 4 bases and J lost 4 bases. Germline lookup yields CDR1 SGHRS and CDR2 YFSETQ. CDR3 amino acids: CASSPTTGVSYGYTF. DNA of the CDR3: TGCGCCAGCAGCCCAACGACAGGGGTTAGCTATGGCTACACCTTC.

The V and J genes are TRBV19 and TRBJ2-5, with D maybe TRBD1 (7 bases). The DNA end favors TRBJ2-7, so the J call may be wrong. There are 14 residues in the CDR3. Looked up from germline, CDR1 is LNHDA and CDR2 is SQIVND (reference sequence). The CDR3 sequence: CASSMAGTAYEQYF. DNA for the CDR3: TGTGCCAGTAGTATGGCGGGGACAGCCTACGAGCAGTACTTC.

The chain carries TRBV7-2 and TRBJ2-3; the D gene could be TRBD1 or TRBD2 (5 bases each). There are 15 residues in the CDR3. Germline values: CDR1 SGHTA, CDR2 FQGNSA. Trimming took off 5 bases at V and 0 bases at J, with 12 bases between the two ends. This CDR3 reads CASSLRGPSTDTQYF. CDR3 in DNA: TGTGCCAGCAGCCTCCGGGGCCCTAGCACAGATACGCAGTATTTT.

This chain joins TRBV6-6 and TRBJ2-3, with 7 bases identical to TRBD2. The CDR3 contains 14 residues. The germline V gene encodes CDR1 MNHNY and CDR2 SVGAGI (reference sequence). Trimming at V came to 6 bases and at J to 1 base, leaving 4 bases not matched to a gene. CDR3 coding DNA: TGTGCCAGCAGGCGGGAGATCGGCACAGATACGCAGTATTTT. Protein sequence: CASRREIGTDTQYF.